These 10 T cell receptor beta chains share one sample of origin, sequenced in a study of blood T cell repertoires in COVID-19 (TCRdb year 2020). The library came from the immunoSEQ multiplex PCR assay. In its TCRdb copy, this immuneACCESS table keeps in-frame sequences only and misses some clones. Where compared with another copy, unresolved V genes explain less than half of these, and the others have no known cause. This sample is represented by roughly 280,000 clones; more than 75% of them were singletons. Of the sample, just under 9% falls within the top ten clones. What was sequenced was peripheral blood. The receptors originated from a middle-aged man with active or convalescent COVID-19.

The V gene is TRBV21-1, the J gene TRBJ2-7; TRBD2, the table's D call, was not compared with the DNA. TRBV21-1 is flagged as a pseudogene. This CDR3 region has 14 residues. In nucleotides, the CDR3 is TGTGCCAGCAGCTCCCTAAATTACGAGAACGAGCAGTACTTC. The encoded protein is CASSSLNYENEQYF.

A single count supports this clone. The V call is TRBV27, the J call TRBJ1-1; possible D gene TRBD1, 5 bases. The V gene lost 2 bases and the J gene lost 2 bases, with 9 bases spanning the gap. The CDR3 loop spans 14 amino acids. The V gene's germline CDR1 is MNHEY and CDR2 SMNVEV (reference sequence). CDR3 sequence reads: CASSLVGGNTEAFF. DNA for the CDR3: TGTGCCAGCAGTTTAGTGGGGGGTAACACTGAAGCTTTCTTT.

The V gene is TRBV9, the J gene TRBJ1-2, with D perhaps TRBD1 (5 bases). Germline lookup yields CDR1 SGDLS and CDR2 YYNGEE. Trimming took off 3 bases at V and 0 bases at J, with 9 bases between the two ends. There are 14 residues in the CDR3. CDR3 sequence reads: CASSAGLANYGYTF. CDR3 sequence (DNA): TGTGCCAGCAGCGCAGGGCTAGCTAACTATGGCTACACCTTC.

The chain recombines TRBV7-2 with TRBJ2-5, with D perhaps matching TRBD2 (5 bases). The CDR3 runs to 13 residues. Trimming left V 3 bases short and J 5 bases short, with 10 bases between. Germline CDR1 and CDR2: SGHTA and FQGNSA. The CDR3 nucleotides are TGTGCCAGCAGCTTTAGAGGGATGGAGACCCAGTACTTC. Amino acid sequence: CASSFRGMETQYF. Looking up the rest from reference TRBV7-2 and TRBJ2-5 gives the full variable domain: GAGVSQSPSNKVTEKGKDVELRCDPISGHTALYWYRQSLGQGLEFLIYFQGNSAPDKSGLPSDRFSAERTGGSVSTLTIQRTQQEDSAVYLCASSFRGMETQYFGPGTRLLVL.

The chain joins TRBV7-3 to TRBJ2-3; 14 bases match TRBD2. The germline CDR1 and CDR2 sequences are SGHTA and FQGTGA. This CDR3 has 16 amino acids. V shed 5 bases and J 1 base; nucleotides not matched to a gene: 2. This chain's CDR3 is CASSPGLAGGTDTQYF. CDR3 coding DNA: TGTGCCAGCAGCCCGGGACTAGCGGGGGGCACAGATACGCAGTATTTT.

This chain uses TRBV5-1 with TRBJ2-5, with TRBD2 matching 10 bases. Unmatched junction bases numbered 6, after V lost 0 bases and J lost 7 bases. The CDR3 consists of 15 residues. In germline, CDR1 is SGHRS, CDR2 YFSETQ. CDR3 sequence (DNA): TGCGCCAGCAGCTTGGCCGGGCTAGCGGGAGTGACCCAGTACTTC. This codes for CASSLAGLAGVTQYF.

This chain uses TRBV18 with TRBJ2-2; the match to TRBD1 covers 7 bases. Germline CDR1 reads KGHSH; CDR2 reads LQKENI. The CDR3 is 16 residues long. V lost 0 bases to trimming and J lost 1 base; unmatched junction nucleotides: 2. The CDR3 DNA reads as TGTGCCAGCTCACCACCGAGACAGGGGAACACCGGGGAGCTGTTTTTT. Its protein is CASSPPRQGNTGELFF.

The rearrangement uses TRBV5-1 and TRBJ2-3; 7 positions agree with TRBD2. V was clipped by 7 bases and J by 2 bases; unmatched bases: 10. The CDR3 extends over 15 amino acids. The V gene's germline CDR1 is SGHRS and CDR2 YFSETQ. The CDR3 reads CASGPGLTITDTQYF. The CDR3 DNA reads TGCGCCAGCGGTCCGGGACTAACTATCACAGATACGCAGTATTTT.

The chain uses TRBV5-1 and TRBJ1-1; TRBD1 matches at 9 bases. Germline assignment: CDR1 SGHRS and CDR2 YFSETQ. The CDR3 length is 14 residues. V lost 3 bases and J lost 4; bases outside the gene matches: 4. CDR3 bases: TGCGCCAGCAGCTGGGGACAGGGTTCCACTGAAGCTTTCTTT. The encoded protein is CASSWGQGSTEAFF.

The CDR3 here is CASSIPGLAGEQYF. CDR3 nucleotide sequence: TGTGCCAGTAGTATTCCGGGACTAGCGGGCGAGCAGTACTTC. This chain links TRBV19 with TRBJ2-7; 12 bases match TRBD2. Germline V gene lookup returns CDR1 LNHDA and CDR2 SQIVND (reference sequence). This CDR3 has 14 amino acids. The V gene end was trimmed by 3 bases and the J gene end by 6 bases; junction bases not matched to a gene: 3.